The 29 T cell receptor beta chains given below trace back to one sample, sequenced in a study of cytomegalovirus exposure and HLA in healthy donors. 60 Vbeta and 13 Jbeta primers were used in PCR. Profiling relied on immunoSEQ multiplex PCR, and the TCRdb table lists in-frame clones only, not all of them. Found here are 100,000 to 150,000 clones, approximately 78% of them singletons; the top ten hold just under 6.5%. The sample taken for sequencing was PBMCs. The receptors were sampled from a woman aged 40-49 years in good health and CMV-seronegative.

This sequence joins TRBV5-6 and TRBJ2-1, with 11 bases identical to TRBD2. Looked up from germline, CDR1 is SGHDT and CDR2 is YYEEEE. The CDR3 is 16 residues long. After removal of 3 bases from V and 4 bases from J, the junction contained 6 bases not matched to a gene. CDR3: CASSSARLAGYNEQFF. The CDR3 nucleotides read TGTGCCAGCAGCTCGGCCCGACTAGCGGGATACAATGAGCAGTTCTTC.

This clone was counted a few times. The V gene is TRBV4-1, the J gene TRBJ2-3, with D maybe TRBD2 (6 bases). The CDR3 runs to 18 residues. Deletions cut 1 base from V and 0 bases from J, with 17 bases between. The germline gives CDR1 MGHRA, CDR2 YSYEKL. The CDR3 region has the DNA TGCGCCAGCAGCCAAGTCCTCGGGAGTAAACATAGCACAGATACGCAGTATTTT. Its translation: CASSQVLGSKHSTDTQYF.

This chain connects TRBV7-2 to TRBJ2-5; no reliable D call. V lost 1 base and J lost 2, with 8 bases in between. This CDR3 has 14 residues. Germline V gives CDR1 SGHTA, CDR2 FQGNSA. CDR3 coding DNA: TGTGCCAGCAGCTTAGATTACAGACAAGAGACCCAGTACTTC. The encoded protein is CASSLDYRQETQYF.

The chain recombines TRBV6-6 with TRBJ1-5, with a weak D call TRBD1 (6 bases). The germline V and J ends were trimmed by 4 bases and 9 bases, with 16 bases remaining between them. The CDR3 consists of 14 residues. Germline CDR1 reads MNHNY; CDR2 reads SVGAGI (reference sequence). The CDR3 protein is CASSSESGVRPQHF. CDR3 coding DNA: TGTGCCAGCAGTTCTGAGTCAGGGGTTCGGCCCCAGCATTTT.

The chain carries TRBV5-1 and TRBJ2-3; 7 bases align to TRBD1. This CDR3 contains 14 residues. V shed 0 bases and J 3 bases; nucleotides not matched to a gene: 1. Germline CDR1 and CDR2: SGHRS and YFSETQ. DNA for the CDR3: TGCGCCAGCAGCTTGGGGACAGGAACAGATACGCAGTATTTT. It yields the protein CASSLGTGTDTQYF.

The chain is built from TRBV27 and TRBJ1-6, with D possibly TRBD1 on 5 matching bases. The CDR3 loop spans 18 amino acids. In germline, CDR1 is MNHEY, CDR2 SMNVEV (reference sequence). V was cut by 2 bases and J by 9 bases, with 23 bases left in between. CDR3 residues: CASSLRSGGAGEGSPLHF. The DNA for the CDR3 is TGTGCCAGCAGTTTACGATCCGGTGGGGCAGGCGAAGGTTCACCCCTCCACTTT.

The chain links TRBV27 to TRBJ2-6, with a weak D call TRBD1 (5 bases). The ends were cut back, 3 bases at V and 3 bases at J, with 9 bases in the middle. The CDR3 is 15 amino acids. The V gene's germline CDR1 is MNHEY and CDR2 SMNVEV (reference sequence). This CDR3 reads CASSLSGFGANVLTF. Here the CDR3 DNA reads TGTGCCAGCAGTTTGTCAGGGTTTGGGGCCAACGTCCTGACTTTC. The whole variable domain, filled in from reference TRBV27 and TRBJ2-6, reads EAQVTQNPRYLITVTGKKLTVTCSQNMNHEYMSWYRQDPGLGLRQIYYSMNVEVTDKGDVPEGYKVSRKEKRNFPLILESPSPNQTSLYFCASSLSGFGANVLTFGAGSRLTVL.

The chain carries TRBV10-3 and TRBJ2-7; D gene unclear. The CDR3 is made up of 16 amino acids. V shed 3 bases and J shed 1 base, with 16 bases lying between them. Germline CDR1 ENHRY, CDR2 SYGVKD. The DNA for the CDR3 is TGTGCCATCAGTGACCCCGTTGCGACTCGATCCTACGAGCAGTACTTC. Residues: CAISDPVATRSYEQYF.

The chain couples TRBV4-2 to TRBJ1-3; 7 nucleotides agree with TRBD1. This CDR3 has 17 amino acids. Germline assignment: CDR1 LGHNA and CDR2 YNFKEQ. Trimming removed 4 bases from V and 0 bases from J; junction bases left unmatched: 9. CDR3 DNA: TGTGCCAGCAGCCCGCTAGGACAGGTTAGCTCTGGAAACACCATATATTTT. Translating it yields CASSPLGQVSSGNTIYF.

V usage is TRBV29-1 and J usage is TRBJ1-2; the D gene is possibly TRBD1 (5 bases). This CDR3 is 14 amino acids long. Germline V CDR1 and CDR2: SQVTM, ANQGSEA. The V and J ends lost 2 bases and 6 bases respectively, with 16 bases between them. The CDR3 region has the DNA TGCAGCGTTGAATCCCGGGGGAGGGTGGATGGCTACACCTTC. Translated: CSVESRGRVDGYTF.

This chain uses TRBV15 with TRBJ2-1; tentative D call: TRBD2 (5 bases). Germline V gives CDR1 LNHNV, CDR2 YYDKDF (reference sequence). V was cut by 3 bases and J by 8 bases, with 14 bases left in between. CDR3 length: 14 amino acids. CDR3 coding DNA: TGTGCCACCAGCAGGGAGGCTTTAGAGGATGAGCAGTTCTTC. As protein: CATSREALEDEQFF.

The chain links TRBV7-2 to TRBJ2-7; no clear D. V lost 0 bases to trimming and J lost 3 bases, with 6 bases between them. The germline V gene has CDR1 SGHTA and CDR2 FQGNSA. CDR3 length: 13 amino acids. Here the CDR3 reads CASSLAESYEQYF. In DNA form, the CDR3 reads TGTGCCAGCAGCTTAGCTGAGAGCTACGAGCAGTACTTC.

The DNA of the CDR3 is TGTGCCAGCAGTATTAGCGGGAGCTCCTACGAGCAGTACTTC. This codes for CASSISGSSYEQYF. The rearrangement uses TRBV27 and TRBJ2-7; 9 nucleotides align to TRBD2. The CDR3 has 14 residues. V shed 5 bases, J shed 0 bases, and the junction held 2 bases outside the gene matches. From germline, CDR1 is MNHEY and CDR2 SMNVEV (reference sequence).

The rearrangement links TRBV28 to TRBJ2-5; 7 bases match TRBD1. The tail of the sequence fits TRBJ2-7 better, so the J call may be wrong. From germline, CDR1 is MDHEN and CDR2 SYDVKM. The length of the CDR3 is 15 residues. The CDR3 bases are TGTGCCAGCCGCGTACCGAGGGGGCTAGGCTACGAGCAGTACTTC. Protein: CASRVPRGLGYEQYF.

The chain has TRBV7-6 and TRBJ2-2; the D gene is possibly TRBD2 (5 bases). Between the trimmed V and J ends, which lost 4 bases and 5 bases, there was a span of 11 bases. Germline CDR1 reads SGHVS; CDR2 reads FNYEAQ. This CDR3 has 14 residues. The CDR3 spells CASSSPIATGELFF. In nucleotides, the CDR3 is TGTGCCAGCAGCTCGCCCATAGCGACCGGGGAGCTGTTTTTT. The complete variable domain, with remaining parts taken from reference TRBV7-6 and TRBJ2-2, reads GAGVSQSPRYKVTKRGQDVALRCDPISGHVSLYWYRQALGQGPEFLTYFNYEAQQDKSGLPNDRFSAERPEGSISTLTIQRTEQRDSAMYRCASSSPIATGELFFGEGSRLTVL.

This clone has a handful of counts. The CDR3 is CASSYGGSPYEQYF. The CDR3 DNA reads TGTGCCAGCAGCTACGGCGGCAGTCCCTACGAGCAGTACTTC. The gene calls are TRBV11-2 and TRBJ2-7; D is unclear. V was clipped by 4 bases and J by 2 bases, with 12 bases between them. Germline V CDR1 and CDR2: SGHAT, FQNNGV. The CDR3 totals 14 residues.

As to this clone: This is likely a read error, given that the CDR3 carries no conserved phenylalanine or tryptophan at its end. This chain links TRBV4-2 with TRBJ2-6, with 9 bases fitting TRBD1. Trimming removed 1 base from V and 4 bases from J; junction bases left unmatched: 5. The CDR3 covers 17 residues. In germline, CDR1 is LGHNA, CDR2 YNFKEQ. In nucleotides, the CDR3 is TGTGCCAGCAGCCAAGGGACAGGGGTCTCAGGGGCCAACGTCCTGACTCTC. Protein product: CASSQGTGVSGANVLTL.

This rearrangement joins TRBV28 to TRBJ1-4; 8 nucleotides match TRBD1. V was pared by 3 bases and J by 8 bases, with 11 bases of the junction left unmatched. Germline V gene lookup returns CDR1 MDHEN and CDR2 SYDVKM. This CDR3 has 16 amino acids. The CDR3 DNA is TGTGCCAGCAGTTTCTCGGGACAGGCCGGGGGGGAAAAACTGTTTTTT. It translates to CASSFSGQAGGEKLFF.

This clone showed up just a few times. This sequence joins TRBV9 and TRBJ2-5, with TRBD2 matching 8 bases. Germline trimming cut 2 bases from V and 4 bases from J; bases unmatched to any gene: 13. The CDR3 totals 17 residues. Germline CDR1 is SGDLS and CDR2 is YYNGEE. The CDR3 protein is CASSVRRGAAGSETQYF. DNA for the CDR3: TGTGCCAGCAGCGTCCGGCGGGGGGCGGCTGGATCAGAGACCCAGTACTTC.

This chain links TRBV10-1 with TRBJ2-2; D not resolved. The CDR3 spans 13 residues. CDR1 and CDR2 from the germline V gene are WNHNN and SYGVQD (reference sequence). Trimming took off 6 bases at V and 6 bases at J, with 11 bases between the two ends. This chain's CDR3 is CASSKTSPGELFF. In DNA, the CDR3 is TGCGCCAGCAGCAAGACATCTCCCGGGGAGCTGTTTTTT.

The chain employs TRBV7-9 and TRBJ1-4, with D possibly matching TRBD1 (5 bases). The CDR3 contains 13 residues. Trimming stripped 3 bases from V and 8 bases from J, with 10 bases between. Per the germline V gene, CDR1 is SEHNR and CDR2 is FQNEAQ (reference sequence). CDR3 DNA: TGTGCCAGCAGCTTTCGCGGGGACGAAAAACTGTTTTTT. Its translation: CASSFRGDEKLFF.

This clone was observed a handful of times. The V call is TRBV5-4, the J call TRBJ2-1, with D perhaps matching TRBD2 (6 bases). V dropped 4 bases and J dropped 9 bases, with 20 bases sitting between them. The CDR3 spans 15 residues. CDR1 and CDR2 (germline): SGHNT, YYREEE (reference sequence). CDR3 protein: CASSDLATSPGEQFF. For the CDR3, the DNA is TGTGCCAGCAGCGACCTAGCGACGAGCCCCGGTGAGCAGTTCTTC.

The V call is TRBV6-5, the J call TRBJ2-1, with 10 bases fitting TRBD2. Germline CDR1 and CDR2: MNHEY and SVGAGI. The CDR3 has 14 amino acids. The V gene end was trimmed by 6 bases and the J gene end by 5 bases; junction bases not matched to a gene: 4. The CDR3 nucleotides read TGTGCCAGCAGGTCTAGCGGGAGTGACAATGAGCAGTTCTTC. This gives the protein CASRSSGSDNEQFF.

This chain's CDR3 is CASSLDTINQPQHF. In DNA, the CDR3 is TGTGCCAGCAGTTTGGACACGATCAATCAGCCCCAGCATTTT. The rearrangement links TRBV2 to TRBJ1-5, with D tentatively TRBD1 (5 bases). Trimming shortened V by 5 bases and J by 3 bases, and 11 bases separated the two germline ends. The CDR3 runs 14 residues. In germline, CDR1 is SNHLY, CDR2 FYNNEI.

CDR3 sequence (DNA): TGCAGCGTAGCCCCTCCCGGGGAAGCTTTCTTT. Encoded protein: CSVAPPGEAFF. The J gene is TRBJ1-1, the V gene TRBV29-1; D is undetermined. CDR3 length: 11 residues. The V end lost 6 bases, the J end lost 8 bases, and 13 bases lay between the germline ends. The V gene's germline CDR1 is SQVTM and CDR2 ANQGSEA.

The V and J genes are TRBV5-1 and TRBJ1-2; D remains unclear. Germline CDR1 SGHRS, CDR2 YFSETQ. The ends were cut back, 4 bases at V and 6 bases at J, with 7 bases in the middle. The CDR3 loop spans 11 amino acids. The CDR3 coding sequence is TGCGCCAGCAGCGGAGGAAATGGCTACACCTTC. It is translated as CASSGGNGYTF. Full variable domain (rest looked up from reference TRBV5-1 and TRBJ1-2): KAGVTQTPRYLIKTRGQQVTLSCSPISGHRSVSWYQQTPGQGLQFLFEYFSETQRNKGNFPGRFSGRQFSNSRSEMNVSTLELGDSALYLCASSGGNGYTFGSGTRLTVV.

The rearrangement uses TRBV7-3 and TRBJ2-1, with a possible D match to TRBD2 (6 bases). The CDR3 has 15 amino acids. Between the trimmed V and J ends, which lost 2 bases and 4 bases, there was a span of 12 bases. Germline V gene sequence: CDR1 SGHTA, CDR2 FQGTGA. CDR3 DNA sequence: TGTGCCAGCAGCTTATTTAGCGGAGTATACAATGAGCAGTTCTTC. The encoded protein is CASSLFSGVYNEQFF.

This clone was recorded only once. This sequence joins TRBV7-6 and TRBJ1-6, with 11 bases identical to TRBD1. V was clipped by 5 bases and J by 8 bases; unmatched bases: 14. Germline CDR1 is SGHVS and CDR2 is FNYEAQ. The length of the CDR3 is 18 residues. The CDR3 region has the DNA TGTGCCAGCAGCCCACAGCTCCGGGGACAGGGGGATTATTCACCCCTCCACTTT. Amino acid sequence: CASSPQLRGQGDYSPLHF. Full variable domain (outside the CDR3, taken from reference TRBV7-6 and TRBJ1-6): GAGVSQSPRYKVTKRGQDVALRCDPISGHVSLYWYRQALGQGPEFLTYFNYEAQQDKSGLPNDRFSAERPEGSISTLTIQRTEQRDSAMYRCASSPQLRGQGDYSPLHFGNGTRLTVT.

The CDR3 bases are TGTGCCAGCGGACTAGCGGGAGAGATATCGGGCGAGCAGTACTTC. Translated: CASGLAGEISGEQYF. The chain links TRBV28 to TRBJ2-5; TRBD2 agrees at 13 bases. The J call is in doubt because the DNA end fits TRBJ2-7 better. Germline-derived CDR1 and CDR2 are MDHEN and SYDVKM. The CDR3 runs 15 residues.